A selection of T cell receptor beta chains follows, all from one sample in a study of T-cell reconstitution after alpha-beta-depleted transplantation in children. From the PCR reads, TCRdb called clonotypes with MiXCR, one entry per CDR3 protein. The sample lists almost 600,000 distinct CDR3 sequences, roughly a quarter occurring once. The sample here was PBMCs, taken before TCRalphabeta/CD19-depleted stem cell transplant. All receptors come from a boy under three years old with Wiskott-Aldrich syndrome, due to receive a stem cell transplant. CDR3s include the opening cysteine and the closing phenylalanine or tryptophan. The D gene is left open where the match is weak. The listing skips clone size in some rows; elsewhere it reads once, few, many or a size class.

D gene	V gene	J gene	clone size	CDR3 DNA	CDR3 protein
TRBD2	TRBV3-1	TRBJ2-7	NA	TGTGCCAGCAGCCACGTAGGGACTAGAGGCGAGCAGTACTTC	CASSHVGTRGEQYF
TRBD2	TRBV6-2/TRBV6-3	TRBJ2-2	few	TGTGCCAGCTCAGGACTAGTTTTATCGACCGGGGAGCTGTTTTTT	CASSGLVLSTGELFF
NA	TRBV18	TRBJ2-7	once	TGTGCCAGCTCACCTAACTCCGCCAGGGCCTACGAGCAGTACTTC	CASSPNSARAYEQYF
NA	TRBV27	TRBJ2-1	few	TGTGCCAGCAGTTTCCGCAAACAGGGCAATGAGCAGTTCTTC	CASSFRKQGNEQFF
TRBD1	TRBV29-1	TRBJ1-2	NA	TGCAGCGTTGAAGGGGACAGGGGGCAGGGTGGCTACACCTTC	CSVEGDRGQGGYTF
TRBD2	TRBV5-1	TRBJ2-3	few	TGCGCCAGCAGCCCGACTAGCGGGAGGACTAGCACAGATACGCAGTATTTT	CASSPTSGRTSTDTQYF
TRBD1	TRBV5-1	TRBJ2-1	few	TGCGCCAGCAGCTTTACGGACAGGGGCGACAATGAGCAGTTCTTC	CASSFTDRGDNEQFF
TRBD2	TRBV5-1	TRBJ2-5	NA	TGCGCCAGCAGTCTGAGCGGGAGGGCCAGAGAGGGGGAGACCCAGTACTTC	CASSLSGRAREGETQYF
NA	TRBV10-3	TRBJ2-5	NA	TGTGCCATCAAACTAAATGAGGAGACCCAGTACTTC	CAIKLNEETQYF
NA	TRBV20-1	TRBJ1-5	NA	TGCAGTGCTAGCGAGACCGGGGATCAGCCCCAGCATTTT	CSASETGDQPQHF
TRBD2	TRBV5-1	TRBJ2-1	NA	TGCGCCAGCAGCTTGGAACGACTAGCCAACAATGAGCAGTTCTTC	CASSLERLANNEQFF
NA	TRBV20-1	TRBJ2-2	few	TGCAGTGCTATTCGGGACTTGACGAACACCGGGGAGCTGTTTTTT	CSAIRDLTNTGELFF
NA	TRBV29-1	TRBJ2-1	few	TGCAGCGTTCCCCCGGCGAGCTCCTACAATGAGCAGTTCTTC	CSVPPASSYNEQFF
TRBD2	TRBV6-1	TRBJ2-7	NA	TGTGCCAGCCAGCGACTAGCGGGAGGGCCTTTCTACGAGCAGTACTTC	CASQRLAGGPFYEQYF
NA	TRBV12-3/TRBV12-4	TRBJ2-7	few	TGTGCCAGCAGTTTGGGCACTTTGCGCGAGCAGTACTTC	CASSLGTLREQYF
TRBD2	TRBV20-1	TRBJ2-1	few	TGCAGTGCTAGTCCGCTCGCTAGCGGGCGCTACAATGAGCAGTTCTTC	CSASPLASGRYNEQFF
TRBD2	TRBV28	TRBJ2-1	once	TGTGCCAGCAGTGGGGCGGGAGGAATTTACAATGAGCAGTTCTTC	CASSGAGGIYNEQFF
TRBD1	TRBV20-1	TRBJ2-7	once	TGCAGTGCTAGAGTGCAGGGGGCGGTCTCCTACGAGCAGTACTTC	CSARVQGAVSYEQYF
NA	TRBV5-1	TRBJ1-2	few	TGCGCCAGCAGCTTGGAAAACGGAGGGATCTATGGCTACACCTTC	CASSLENGGIYGYTF
TRBD2	TRBV7-2	TRBJ2-2	few	TGTGCCAGCAGCGACTCCTTGGTCGGGACTAGCCCCGGGGAGCTGTTTTTT	CASSDSLVGTSPGELFF
TRBD2	TRBV2	TRBJ2-1	NA	TGTGCCAGCAGGGGACTAGCGGGACGCAATGAGCAGTTCTTC	CASRGLAGRNEQFF
TRBD1	TRBV6-1	TRBJ1-5	few	TGTGCCAGCAGTAAGACAGGGGAATACAATCAGCCCCAGCATTTT	CASSKTGEYNQPQHF
TRBD2	TRBV9	TRBJ2-7	few	TGTGCCAGCAGCGCCCTAGCGGGAGGTCCCTACGAGCAGTACTTC	CASSALAGGPYEQYF
NA	TRBV6-1	TRBJ2-1	NA	TGTGCCAGCAGTGAATTTAGCGGCTATACCTACAATGAGCAGTTCTTC	CASSEFSGYTYNEQFF
NA	TRBV9	TRBJ1-5	NA	TGTGCCAGCAGCGTAGGGGACAATCAGCCCCAGCATTTT	CASSVGDNQPQHF
NA	TRBV12-3/TRBV12-4	TRBJ2-5	NA	TGTGCCAGCAGTCGGGACGGATTTCAAGAGACCCAGTACTTC	CASSRDGFQETQYF